A selection of T cell receptor beta chains follows, all from one sample in a study of T cell repertoires in cytomegalovirus infection. TCRdb redid the calling of the reads with MiXCR, one entry per CDR3 protein. The table shows about 700,000 distinct CDR3 sequences, with around 32% occurring only once. These TCRs' antigens remain unknown. The material sequenced was cultured PBMCs, taken from culture after CMV antigen stimulation. These receptors all stem from a human donor in good health (CMV status not recorded). Some clones in this sample may be carry-over from other donors' samples. The CDR3 runs from the conserved cysteine through the conserved F or W. Each record gives: CDR3 protein, CDR3 DNA, J gene, clone size, V gene, D gene. D genes are given only for firm matches. The size of a clone is reported for some rows only, either as once, few or many, or as a class for expanded clones.

cdr3_aa: CASSFRWGETQYF
cdr3_nt: TGTGCCAGCAGCTTCCGGTGGGGAGAGACCCAGTACTTC
j_call: TRBJ2-5
clone_size: .
v_call: TRBV11-2
d_call: .

cdr3_aa: CASSFRRPGTGELFF
cdr3_nt: TGTGCCAGCAGCTTTCGGCGCCCTGGGACCGGGGAGCTGTTTTTT
j_call: TRBJ2-2
clone_size: few
v_call: TRBV7-8
d_call: .

cdr3_aa: CASARQGLNQPQHF
cdr3_nt: TGTGCCAGCGCCCGACAGGGCCTCAATCAGCCCCAGCATTTT
j_call: TRBJ1-5
clone_size: few
v_call: TRBV6-2/TRBV6-3
d_call: TRBD1

cdr3_aa: CASSSPFIGDTEAFF
cdr3_nt: TGTGCCAGCAGCTCACCGTTTATAGGGGACACTGAAGCTTTCTTT
j_call: TRBJ1-1
clone_size: .
v_call: TRBV7-9
d_call: .

cdr3_aa: CASSVEGADTEAFF
cdr3_nt: TGTGCCAGCAGTGTTGAGGGGGCCGACACTGAAGCTTTCTTT
j_call: TRBJ1-1
clone_size: many
v_call: TRBV6-1
d_call: TRBD1

cdr3_aa: CASSTLGQGIYNEQFF
cdr3_nt: TGTGCCAGCAGTACCCTAGGACAGGGAATATACAATGAGCAGTTCTTC
j_call: TRBJ2-1
clone_size: few
v_call: TRBV28
d_call: TRBD1

cdr3_aa: CASSLRQGKGYTF
cdr3_nt: TGTGCCAGCAGTTTACGACAGGGGAAGGGCTACACCTTC
j_call: TRBJ1-2
clone_size: few
v_call: TRBV12-3/TRBV12-4
d_call: TRBD1

cdr3_aa: CASSENVGGNTDTQYF
cdr3_nt: TGTGCCAGCAGTGAAAATGTGGGCGGGAACACAGATACGCAGTATTTT
j_call: TRBJ2-3
clone_size: few
v_call: TRBV6-1
d_call: .

cdr3_aa: CASKEGPGFYQYF
cdr3_nt: TGTGCCAGCAAGGAGGGTCCAGGTTTCTATCAGTACTTC
j_call: TRBJ2-4
clone_size: few
v_call: TRBV2
d_call: .

cdr3_aa: CASGSHRDRPYNEQFF
cdr3_nt: TGTGCTAGTGGTTCGCACCGGGACAGGCCTTACAATGAGCAGTTCTTC
j_call: TRBJ2-1
clone_size: .
v_call: TRBV12-5
d_call: TRBD1

cdr3_aa: CASSNGGGAGYQPQHF
cdr3_nt: TGTGCCAGCAGCAACGGGGGCGGTGCCGGGTATCAGCCCCAGCATTTT
j_call: TRBJ1-5
clone_size: few
v_call: TRBV7-6
d_call: .

cdr3_aa: CASSLRTGETQYF
cdr3_nt: TGTGCCAGCAGTCTCCGGACTGGAGAGACCCAGTACTTC
j_call: TRBJ2-5
clone_size: few
v_call: TRBV27
d_call: .

cdr3_aa: CASKLRTDHNEQFF
cdr3_nt: TGTGCCAGCAAGCTCAGGACAGACCACAATGAGCAGTTCTTC
j_call: TRBJ2-1
clone_size: .
v_call: TRBV2
d_call: .

cdr3_aa: CASSVTGGETDTQYF
cdr3_nt: TGTGCCAGCAGCGTTACAGGGGGCGAGACAGATACGCAGTATTTT
j_call: TRBJ2-3
clone_size: many
v_call: TRBV11-2
d_call: TRBD1

cdr3_aa: CADFTGLEPYNEQFF
cdr3_nt: TGCGCCGACTTCACCGGACTAGAACCCTACAATGAGCAGTTCTTC
j_call: TRBJ2-1
clone_size: .
v_call: TRBV4-1
d_call: TRBD2

cdr3_aa: CASSLMQASEQFF
cdr3_nt: TGTGCCAGCAGCTTAATGCAGGCGTCTGAGCAGTTCTTC
j_call: TRBJ2-1
clone_size: .
v_call: TRBV7-4
d_call: .

cdr3_aa: CASSLGGAVTVHEQYF
cdr3_nt: TGTGCCAGCAGTTTAGGTGGGGCAGTGACGGTCCACGAGCAGTACTTC
j_call: TRBJ2-7
clone_size: .
v_call: TRBV12-3/TRBV12-4
d_call: .

cdr3_aa: CASSSEREGTDTQYF
cdr3_nt: TGTGCCAGCAGCTCAGAGCGGGAGGGCACAGATACGCAGTATTTT
j_call: TRBJ2-3
clone_size: many
v_call: TRBV7-6
d_call: TRBD2

cdr3_aa: CASSPRLTGAGELFF
cdr3_nt: TGTGCCAGCAGCCCGCGCCTTACAGGGGCCGGGGAGCTGTTTTTT
j_call: TRBJ2-2
clone_size: .
v_call: TRBV5-6
d_call: TRBD1

cdr3_aa: CASSPEGGSWTDTQYF
cdr3_nt: TGTGCCAGCAGTCCCGAGGGGGGCAGTTGGACAGATACGCAGTATTTT
j_call: TRBJ2-3
clone_size: few
v_call: TRBV7-2
d_call: .

cdr3_aa: CASGRTSDYSGANVLTF
cdr3_nt: TGTGCCAGCGGGAGGACTAGCGATTACTCTGGGGCCAACGTCCTGACTTTC
j_call: TRBJ2-6
clone_size: .
v_call: TRBV2
d_call: TRBD2

cdr3_aa: CASSQDAGTNDEQFF
cdr3_nt: TGCGCCAGCAGCCAAGACGCCGGGACTAACGATGAGCAGTTCTTC
j_call: TRBJ2-1
clone_size: few
v_call: TRBV4-3
d_call: TRBD2

cdr3_aa: CASSFEQGNYNEQFF
cdr3_nt: TGTGCCAGCAGTTTTGAGCAGGGGAACTACAATGAGCAGTTCTTC
j_call: TRBJ2-1
clone_size: few
v_call: TRBV28
d_call: .

cdr3_aa: CASRAMGGGNTGELFF
cdr3_nt: TGTGCCAGCAGGGCCATGGGCGGGGGAAACACCGGGGAGCTGTTTTTT
j_call: TRBJ2-2
clone_size: many
v_call: TRBV7-8
d_call: TRBD2

cdr3_aa: CASSLATGEETQYF
cdr3_nt: TGCGCCAGCAGCTTGGCGACAGGTGAAGAGACCCAGTACTTC
j_call: TRBJ2-5
clone_size: .
v_call: TRBV5-1
d_call: .

cdr3_aa: CASSLTGALTGELFF
cdr3_nt: TGTGCCAGCAGCCTAACAGGGGCACTCACCGGGGAGCTGTTTTTT
j_call: TRBJ2-2
clone_size: .
v_call: TRBV11-2
d_call: TRBD1

cdr3_aa: CASSILGYNEQFF
cdr3_nt: TGTGCCAGTAGTATTCTTGGTTACAATGAGCAGTTCTTC
j_call: TRBJ2-1
clone_size: .
v_call: TRBV19
d_call: .